This TCR beta chain was documented in a study of T cells in Graves' hyperthyroidism and ophthalmopathy (dated by TCRdb to about 2019). For context, the study as a whole: Peripheral blood was sampled at the time of initial diagnosis, prior to any treatment. For training and testing, the 100 or so patients in the discovery cohort were randomly divided in a 7:3 ratio. The paper reports TCR Vbeta CDR3 sequencing of approximately 140 peripheral blood samples: around 41 ophthalmopathy, 75 to 80 hyperthyroidism and 17 progressor patients. In addition, the study compared T-cell repertoires in thyroid tissue and in blood from several Graves' hyperthyroidism patients. TCR V-J signatures able to tell the groups apart were searched for in a discovery cohort of more than 90 patients, of whom 43 had Graves' ophthalmopathy and about 60 had stable Graves' hyperthyroidism. Whether ophthalmopathy could be predicted prospectively was tested in an independent validation cohort made up of under 20 hyperthyroidism patients plus 17 patients who later progressed to ophthalmopathy. After sampling, hyperthyroidism patients received methimazole starting at 30 mg daily, and ophthalmopathy patients received high-dose intravenous methylprednisolone. Results the study describes overall, beyond this receptor: No statistical method was used to set the sample size in advance, and investigators knew the group allocation. Most expanded thyroid clonotypes (frequency above 0.001) were also detected in blood, suggesting blood repertoires may reflect thyroid immune responses. In validation, the model predicted progression to ophthalmopathy a median of around six months before onset, with 65% to 71% sensitivity and roughly 73% specificity. A model built on a 13 V-J signature distinguished ophthalmopathy from stable hyperthyroidism, reaching roughly 88% sensitivity and around 81% specificity in cross-validation and 80%/75% in testing.

Moderately to severely active disease, a Clinical Activity Score of at least 3, a NOSPECS grade of at least 4, and a duration under 3 months were present in ophthalmopathy patients. The study excluded patients with uncontrolled infections, other autoimmune diseases, pregnancy or lactation. Diagnoses relied on clinical symptoms, serum thyroxine and TRAb, thyroid ultrasound and orbital computed tomography. Ficoll-Paque density gradient centrifugation was used to isolate PBMCs from 8.5 to 10 ml of fresh peripheral blood. Trizol reagent was used to extract total RNA, and RNA quality was then checked on an Agilent 2100 Bioanalyzer. Ends trimmed: V by 9 bases, J by 5 bases; bases unmatched to a gene: 6. CDR1 LNHNV and CDR2 YYDKDF were looked up in the germline V gene (reference sequence). CDR3 length: 13 amino acids, cysteine to phenylalanine. CDR3 DNA is the only sequence kept; it has 39 bases, read in frame from the first base.

This clonotype has ten or more counts. The clone's antigen remains unknown. Per-base qualities were not stored, and no clone one base away is much larger. The TCR beta CDR3 regions were amplified from RNA transcripts. The TCR CDR3 was subjected to a first round of RT-PCR using the HTBI primer set and the Qiagen OneStep RT-PCR kit. Libraries were constructed in a second round of multiplex PCR, after which size selection and purification were carried out. The libraries were sequenced on an Illumina HiSeq2000 using paired-end 100 bp reads. As for the original processing: SOAPnuke was used to process the raw data, with reads discarded if the reads contained adapters or uncalled bases, had a mean Phred below 15, or lacked an exact constant-primer or identifier match. High-quality paired reads were merged using COPE v1.2.5, and each unique nucleotide sequence was defined as a clonotype. MiTCR v1.1 was used to align the clonotypes against IMGT TRBV, TRBD and TRBJ reference segments. Analysis was restricted to V-J combinations with a frequency above 0.0001, which covered roughly 99% of repertoires. The TCS score was defined as the ratio of F50 (clonal expansion) to E x V (chaos), calculated using BLOSUM62-based TCRdist between CDR3 peptides within each V-J. Welch's t-statistics and random forest reduced 500 to 650 V-J features to roughly 13, which were used in a naive Bayes classifier (R e1071). The public reads were run again by TCRdb, first through fastp at Q25 and then through MiXCR, and only productive beta chains were kept. Records with the same CDR3 protein are collapsed into one entry carrying the most frequent genes and DNA. These V and J calls derive from TCRdb rather than the authors' analysis. In all, the sample holds 250,000 to 300,000 distinct CDR3 sequences, and roughly a fifth of those were seen once. Clones ranked in the top ten supply under 45% of the sample.

This clonotype originated in a man between 45 and 60 years old with Graves' ophthalmopathy. The specimen was blood. The chain is made from TRBV15 and TRBJ1-1, with 10 middle bases fitting TRBD1. The DNA reads as follows: TGTGCCACTAGTAGGACAGGGGGAACTGAAGCTTTCTTT. The translation is CATSRTGGTEAFF.